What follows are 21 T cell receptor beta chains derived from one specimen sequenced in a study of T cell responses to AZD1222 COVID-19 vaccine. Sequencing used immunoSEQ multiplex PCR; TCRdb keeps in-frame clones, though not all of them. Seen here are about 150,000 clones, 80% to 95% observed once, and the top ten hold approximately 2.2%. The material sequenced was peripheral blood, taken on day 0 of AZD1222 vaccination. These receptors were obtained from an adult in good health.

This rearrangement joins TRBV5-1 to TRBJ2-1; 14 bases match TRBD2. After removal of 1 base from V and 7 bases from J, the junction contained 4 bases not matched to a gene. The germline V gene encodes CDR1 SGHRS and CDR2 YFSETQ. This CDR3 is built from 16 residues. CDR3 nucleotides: TGCGCCAGCAGCTTGCAAGGGACTAGCGGGAGTAATGAGCAGTTCTTC. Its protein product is CASSLQGTSGSNEQFF.

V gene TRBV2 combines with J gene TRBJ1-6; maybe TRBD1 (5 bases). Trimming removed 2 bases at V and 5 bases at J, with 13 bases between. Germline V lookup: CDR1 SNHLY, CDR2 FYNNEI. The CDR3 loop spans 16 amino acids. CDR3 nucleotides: TGTGCCAGCAGTGAACTCGGGGGGGAGAATAATTCACCCCTCCACTTT. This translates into CASSELGGENNSPLHF.

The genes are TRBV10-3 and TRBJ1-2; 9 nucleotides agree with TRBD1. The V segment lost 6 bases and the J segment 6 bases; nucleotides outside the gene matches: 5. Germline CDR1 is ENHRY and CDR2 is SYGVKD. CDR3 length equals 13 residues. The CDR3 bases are TGTGCCATCAGCCCCCGGACAGGGGATGGCTACACCTTC. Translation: CAISPRTGDGYTF.

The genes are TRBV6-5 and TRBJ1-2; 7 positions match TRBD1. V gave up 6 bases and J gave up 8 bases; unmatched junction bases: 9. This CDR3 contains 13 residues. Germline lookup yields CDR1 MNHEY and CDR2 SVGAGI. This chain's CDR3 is CASRSSGGRGYTF. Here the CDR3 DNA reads TGTGCCAGCAGGAGCTCAGGGGGTAGGGGCTACACCTTC.

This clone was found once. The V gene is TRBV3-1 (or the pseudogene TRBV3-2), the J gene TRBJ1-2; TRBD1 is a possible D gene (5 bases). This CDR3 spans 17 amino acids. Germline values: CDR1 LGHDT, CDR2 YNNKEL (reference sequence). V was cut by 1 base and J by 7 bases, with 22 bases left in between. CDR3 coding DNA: TGTGCCAGCAGCCAAGTAGGGCCCCGCAGGGCTGGATTTGGCTACACCTTC. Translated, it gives CASSQVGPRRAGFGYTF.

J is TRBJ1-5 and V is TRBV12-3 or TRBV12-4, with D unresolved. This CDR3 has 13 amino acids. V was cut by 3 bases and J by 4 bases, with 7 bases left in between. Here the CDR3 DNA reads TGTGCCAGCAGTTTTAAAGATAATCAGCCCCAGCATTTT. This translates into CASSFKDNQPQHF.

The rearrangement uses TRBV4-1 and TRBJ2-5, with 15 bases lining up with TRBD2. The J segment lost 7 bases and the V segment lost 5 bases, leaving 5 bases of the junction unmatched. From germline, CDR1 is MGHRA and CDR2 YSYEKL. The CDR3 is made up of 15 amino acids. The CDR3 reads CASSWTSGGAGTQYF. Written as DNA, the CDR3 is TGCGCCAGCAGCTGGACTAGCGGGGGGGCGGGGACCCAGTACTTC.

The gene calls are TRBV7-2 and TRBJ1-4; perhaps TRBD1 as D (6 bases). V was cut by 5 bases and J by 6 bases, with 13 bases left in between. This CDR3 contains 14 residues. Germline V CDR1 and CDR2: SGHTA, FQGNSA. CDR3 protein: CASSPGGLDEKLFF. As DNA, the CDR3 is TGTGCCAGCAGCCCTGGGGGGCTGGATGAAAAACTGTTTTTT.

In DNA, the CDR3 is TGCGCCAGCAGCTGGGGGCGGAAGACCTACGAGCAGTACTTC. Its protein is CASSWGRKTYEQYF. J is TRBJ2-7 and V is TRBV5-1; TRBD1 might be the D (6 bases). Germline values: CDR1 SGHRS, CDR2 YFSETQ. CDR3 size: 14 residues. V was shortened by 3 bases and J by 2 bases, with 12 bases between the two germline ends.

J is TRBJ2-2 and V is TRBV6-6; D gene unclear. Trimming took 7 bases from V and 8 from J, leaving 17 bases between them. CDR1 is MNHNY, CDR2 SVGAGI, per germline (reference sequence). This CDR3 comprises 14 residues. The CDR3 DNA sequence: TGTGCCAGCATCTCGCAAAGGGTAACTGGGGAGCTGTTTTTT. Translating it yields CASISQRVTGELFF.

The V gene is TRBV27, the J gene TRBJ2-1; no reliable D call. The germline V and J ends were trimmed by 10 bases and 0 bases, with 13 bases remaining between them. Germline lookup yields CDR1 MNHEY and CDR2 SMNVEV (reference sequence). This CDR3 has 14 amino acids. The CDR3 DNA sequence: TGTGCCACCTGCCCCGGATCCTCCTACAATGAGCAGTTCTTC. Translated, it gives CATCPGSSYNEQFF.

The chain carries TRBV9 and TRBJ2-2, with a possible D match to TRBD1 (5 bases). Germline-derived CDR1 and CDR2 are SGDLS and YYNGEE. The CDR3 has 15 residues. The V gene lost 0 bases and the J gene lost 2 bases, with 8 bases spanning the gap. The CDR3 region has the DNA TGTGCCAGCAGCGTAGATGGACACAACACCGGGGAGCTGTTTTTT. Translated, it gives CASSVDGHNTGELFF.

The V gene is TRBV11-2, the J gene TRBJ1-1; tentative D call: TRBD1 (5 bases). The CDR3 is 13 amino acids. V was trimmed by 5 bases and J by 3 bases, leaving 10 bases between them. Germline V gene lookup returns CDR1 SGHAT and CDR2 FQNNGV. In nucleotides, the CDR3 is TGTGCCAGCAGCACACAGGACGACACTGAAGCTTTCTTT. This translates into CASSTQDDTEAFF.

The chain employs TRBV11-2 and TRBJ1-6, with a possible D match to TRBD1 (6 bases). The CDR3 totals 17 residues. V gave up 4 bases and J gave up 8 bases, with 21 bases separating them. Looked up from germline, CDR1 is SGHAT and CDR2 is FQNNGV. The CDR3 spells CASSSRGGQILDSPLHF. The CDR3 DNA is TGTGCCAGCAGCTCCAGGGGCGGACAGATTTTAGATTCACCCCTCCACTTT.

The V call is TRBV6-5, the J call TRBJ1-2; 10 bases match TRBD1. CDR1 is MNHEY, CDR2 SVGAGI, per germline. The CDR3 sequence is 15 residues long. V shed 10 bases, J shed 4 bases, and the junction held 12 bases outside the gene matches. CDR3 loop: CAIADRDRGTYGYTF. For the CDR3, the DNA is TGTGCCATCGCGGACCGGGACAGGGGCACCTATGGCTACACCTTC.

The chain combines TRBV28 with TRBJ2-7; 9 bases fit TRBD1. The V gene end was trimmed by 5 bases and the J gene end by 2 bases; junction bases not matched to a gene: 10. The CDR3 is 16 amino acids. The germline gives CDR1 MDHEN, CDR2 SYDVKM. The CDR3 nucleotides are TGTGCCAGCAGTCCGATCGGACAGGGGACAACCTACGAGCAGTACTTC. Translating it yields CASSPIGQGTTYEQYF. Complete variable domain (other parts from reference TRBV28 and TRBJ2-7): DVKVTQSSRYLVKRTGEKVFLECVQDMDHENMFWYRQDPGLGLRLIYFSYDVKMKEKGDIPEGYSVSREKKERFSLILESASTNQTSMYLCASSPIGQGTTYEQYFGPGTRLTVT.

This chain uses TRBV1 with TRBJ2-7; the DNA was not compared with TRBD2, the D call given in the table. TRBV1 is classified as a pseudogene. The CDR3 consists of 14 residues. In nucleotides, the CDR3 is TGCACCAGCAGCCAAGGCGGGAGGCCCTACGAGCAGTACTTC. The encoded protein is CTSSQGGRPYEQYF.

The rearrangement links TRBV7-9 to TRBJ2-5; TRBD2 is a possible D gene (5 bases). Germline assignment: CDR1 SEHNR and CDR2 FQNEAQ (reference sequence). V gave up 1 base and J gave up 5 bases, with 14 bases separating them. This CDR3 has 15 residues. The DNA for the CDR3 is TGTGCCAGCAGCTTAGTCCCGGGTAGAGGGGAGACCCAGTACTTC. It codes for CASSLVPGRGETQYF.

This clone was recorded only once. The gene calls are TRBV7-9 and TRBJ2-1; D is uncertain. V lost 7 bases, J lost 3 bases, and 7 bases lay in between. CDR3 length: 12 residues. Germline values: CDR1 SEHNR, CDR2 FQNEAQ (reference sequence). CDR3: CASTLNYNEQFF. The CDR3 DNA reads TGTGCCAGCACCCTAAACTACAATGAGCAGTTCTTC.

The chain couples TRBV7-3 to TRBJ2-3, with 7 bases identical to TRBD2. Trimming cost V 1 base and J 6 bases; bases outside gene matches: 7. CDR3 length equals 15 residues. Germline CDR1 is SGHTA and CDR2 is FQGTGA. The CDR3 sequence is CASSLMGREWDTQYF. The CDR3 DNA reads TGTGCCAGCAGCTTAATGGGGCGGGAGTGGGATACGCAGTATTTT.

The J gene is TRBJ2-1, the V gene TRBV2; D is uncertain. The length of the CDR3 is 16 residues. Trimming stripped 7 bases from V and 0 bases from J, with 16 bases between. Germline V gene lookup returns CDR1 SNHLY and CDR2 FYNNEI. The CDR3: CASTGADPSSYNEQFF. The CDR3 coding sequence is TGTGCCAGCACCGGTGCAGACCCGAGCTCCTACAATGAGCAGTTCTTC.